This entry features one T cell receptor beta chain sequence. The germline V gene has CDR1 SGHTA and CDR2 FQGNSA. The V gene end was trimmed by 0 bases and the J gene end by 2 bases; junction bases not matched to a gene: 12. This CDR3 comprises 18 residues. This sample was included in a study of blood T cell repertoires in COVID-19. Only in-frame clones appear in the TCRdb table, and some are missing; sequencing was by immunoSEQ multiplex PCR. The sample gives about 410,000 clones, roughly 90% of which show up once; about 1.7% is in the top ten. The TCR sequence derives from a woman in her 30s who had recovered from COVID-19. This chain links TRBV7-2 with TRBJ1-1, with 7 positions matching TRBD1. Sequencing was carried out using PBMCs or T cells enriched from blood (not recorded which). This CDR3 is CASSLAPSTGFTNTEAFF. The CDR3 DNA is TGTGCCAGCAGCTTAGCCCCGTCGACAGGGTTTACCAACACTGAAGCTTTCTTT.